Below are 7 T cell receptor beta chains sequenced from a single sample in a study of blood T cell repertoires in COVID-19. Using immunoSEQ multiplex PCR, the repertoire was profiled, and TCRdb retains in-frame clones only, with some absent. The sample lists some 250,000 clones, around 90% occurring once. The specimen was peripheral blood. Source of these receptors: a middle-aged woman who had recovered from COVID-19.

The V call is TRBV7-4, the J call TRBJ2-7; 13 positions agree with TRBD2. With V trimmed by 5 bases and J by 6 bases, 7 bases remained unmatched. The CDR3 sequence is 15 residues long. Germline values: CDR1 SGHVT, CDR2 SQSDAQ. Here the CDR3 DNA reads TGTGCCAGCAGCCCAGGACTAGCGGGGGCGGGCGAGCAGTACGTC. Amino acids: CASSPGLAGAGEQYV.

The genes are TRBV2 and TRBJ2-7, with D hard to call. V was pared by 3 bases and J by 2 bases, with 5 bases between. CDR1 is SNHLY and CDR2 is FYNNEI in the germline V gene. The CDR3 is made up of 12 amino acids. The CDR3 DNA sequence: TGTGCCAGCAGTGAGGGCCCCTACGAGCAGTACTTC. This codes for CASSEGPYEQYF.

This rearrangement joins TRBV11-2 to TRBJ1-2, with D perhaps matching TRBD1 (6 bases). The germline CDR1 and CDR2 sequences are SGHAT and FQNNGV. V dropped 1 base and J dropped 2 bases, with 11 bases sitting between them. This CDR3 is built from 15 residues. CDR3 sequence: CASSLGSQGNYGYTF. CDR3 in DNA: TGTGCCAGCAGCTTAGGATCGCAGGGGAACTATGGCTACACCTTC.

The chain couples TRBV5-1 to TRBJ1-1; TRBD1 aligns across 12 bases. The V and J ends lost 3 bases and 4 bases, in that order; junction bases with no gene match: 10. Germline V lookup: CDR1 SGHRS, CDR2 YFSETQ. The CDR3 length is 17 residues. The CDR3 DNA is TGCGCCAGCAGCTGGGGGACAGGGGGCGGGTCCGGCACTGAAGCTTTCTTT. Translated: CASSWGTGGGSGTEAFF.

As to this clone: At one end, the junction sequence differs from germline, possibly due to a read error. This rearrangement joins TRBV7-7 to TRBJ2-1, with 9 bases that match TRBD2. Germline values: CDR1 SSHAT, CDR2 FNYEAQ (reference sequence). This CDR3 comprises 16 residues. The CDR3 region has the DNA TGTGCTAGCAGCTTAGGACAAGCGGGAGGATACAATGAGCAGTTCTTC. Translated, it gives CASSLGQAGGYNEQFF.

The CDR3 loop reads CASRAAPRTSLYEQYV. CDR3 DNA sequence: TGTGCAAGTCGCGCAGCACCGCGGACTTCCCTCTACGAGCAGTACGTC. This sequence joins TRBV12-2 and TRBJ2-7; TRBD2 is the table's D call, not checked against the DNA. TRBV12-2 is marked as a pseudogene. The CDR3 is 16 residues long.

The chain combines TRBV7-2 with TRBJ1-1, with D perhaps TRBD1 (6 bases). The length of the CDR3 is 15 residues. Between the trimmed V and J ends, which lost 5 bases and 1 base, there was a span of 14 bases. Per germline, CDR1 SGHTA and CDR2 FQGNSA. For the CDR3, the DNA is TGTGCCAGCAGCGCCCACGGGACAACGAACACTGAAGCTTTCTTT. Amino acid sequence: CASSAHGTTNTEAFF.